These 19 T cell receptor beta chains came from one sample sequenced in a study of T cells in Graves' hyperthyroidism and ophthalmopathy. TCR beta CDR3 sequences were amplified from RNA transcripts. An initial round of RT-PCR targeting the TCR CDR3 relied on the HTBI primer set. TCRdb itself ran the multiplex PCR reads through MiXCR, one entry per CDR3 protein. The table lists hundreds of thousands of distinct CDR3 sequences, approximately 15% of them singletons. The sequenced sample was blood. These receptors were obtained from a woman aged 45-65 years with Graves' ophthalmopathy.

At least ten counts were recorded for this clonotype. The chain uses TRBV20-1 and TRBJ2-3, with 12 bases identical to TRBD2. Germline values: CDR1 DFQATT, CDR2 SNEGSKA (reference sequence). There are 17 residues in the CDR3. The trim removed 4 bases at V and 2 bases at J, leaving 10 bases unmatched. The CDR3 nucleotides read TGCAGTGCTATACTAGCGGGAGGTGGGGAGGTCACAGATACGCAGTATTTT. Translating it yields CSAILAGGGEVTDTQYF.

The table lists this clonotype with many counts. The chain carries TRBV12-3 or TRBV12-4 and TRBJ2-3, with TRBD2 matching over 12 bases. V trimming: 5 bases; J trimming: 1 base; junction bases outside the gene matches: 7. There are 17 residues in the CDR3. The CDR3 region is CASSPSGRAVGTDTQYF. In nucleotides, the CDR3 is TGTGCCAGCAGTCCTAGCGGGAGGGCGGTGGGCACAGATACGCAGTATTTT.

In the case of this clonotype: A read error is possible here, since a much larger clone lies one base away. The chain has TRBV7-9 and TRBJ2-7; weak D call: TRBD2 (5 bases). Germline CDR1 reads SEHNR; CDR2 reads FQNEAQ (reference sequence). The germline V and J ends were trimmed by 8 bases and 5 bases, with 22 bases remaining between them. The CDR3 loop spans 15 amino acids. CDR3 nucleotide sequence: TGTGCCAGCGGCCCGTCTTATTCCGGGAACAACGAGCAGTACTTC. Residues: CASGPSYSGNNEQYF.

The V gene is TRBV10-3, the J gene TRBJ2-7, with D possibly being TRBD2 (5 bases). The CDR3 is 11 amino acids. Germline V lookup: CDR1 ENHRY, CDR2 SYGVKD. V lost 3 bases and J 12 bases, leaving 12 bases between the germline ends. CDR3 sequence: CAISDDWRPYF. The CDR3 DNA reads TGTGCCATCAGTGATGACTGGAGGCCGTACTTC.

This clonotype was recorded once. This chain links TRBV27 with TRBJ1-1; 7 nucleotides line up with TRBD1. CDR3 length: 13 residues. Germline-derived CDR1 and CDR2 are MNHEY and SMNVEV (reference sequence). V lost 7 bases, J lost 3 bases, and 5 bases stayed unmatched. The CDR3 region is CASTRDRYTEAFF. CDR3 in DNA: TGTGCCAGCACCCGGGACAGATACACTGAAGCTTTCTTT.

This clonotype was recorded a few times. DNA of the CDR3: TGTGCCAGCAGCTTAGCCTCTACCGGGAGCAAAACCTACGAGCAGTACTTC. It encodes CASSLASTGSKTYEQYF. V usage is TRBV7-2 and J usage is TRBJ2-7; D is perhaps TRBD2 (6 bases). V was trimmed by 0 bases and J by 2 bases, leaving 17 bases between them. Germline V gene lookup returns CDR1 SGHTA and CDR2 FQGNSA. The CDR3 runs to 17 residues.

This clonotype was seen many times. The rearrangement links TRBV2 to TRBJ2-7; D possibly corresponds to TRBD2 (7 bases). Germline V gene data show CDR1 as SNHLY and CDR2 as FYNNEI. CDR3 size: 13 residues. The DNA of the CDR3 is TGTGCGGTAGGGGGAGGGCCAACCTACGAGCAGTACTTC. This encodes CAVGGGPTYEQYF. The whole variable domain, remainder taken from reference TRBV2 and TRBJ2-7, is EPEVTQTPSHQVTQMGQEVILRCVPISNHLYFYWYRQILGQKVEFLVSFYNNEISEKSEIFDDQFSVERPDGSNFTLKIRSTKLEDSAMYFCAVGGGPTYEQYFGPGTRLTVT.

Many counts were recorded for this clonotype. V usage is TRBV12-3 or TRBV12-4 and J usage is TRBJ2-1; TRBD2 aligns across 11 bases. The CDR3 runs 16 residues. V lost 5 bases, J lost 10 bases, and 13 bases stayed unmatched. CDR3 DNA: TGTGCCAGCAGTGCCGCCCTTAGCGGGAGGGCCAGGGAGCAGTTCTTC. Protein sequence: CASSAALSGRAREQFF.

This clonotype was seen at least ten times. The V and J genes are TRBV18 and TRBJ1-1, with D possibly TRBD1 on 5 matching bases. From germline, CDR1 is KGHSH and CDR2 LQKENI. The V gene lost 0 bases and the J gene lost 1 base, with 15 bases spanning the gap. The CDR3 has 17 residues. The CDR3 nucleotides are TGTGCCAGCTCACCACCTCGGGGGGAGACACAGAACACTGAAGCTTTCTTT. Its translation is CASSPPRGETQNTEAFF.

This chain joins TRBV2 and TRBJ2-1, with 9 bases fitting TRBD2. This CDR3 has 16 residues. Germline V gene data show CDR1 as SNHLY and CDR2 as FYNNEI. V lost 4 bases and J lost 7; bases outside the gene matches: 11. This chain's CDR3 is CASSVLAGSFGNEQFF. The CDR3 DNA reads TGTGCCAGCAGTGTTCTAGCGGGGTCATTCGGGAATGAGCAGTTCTTC.

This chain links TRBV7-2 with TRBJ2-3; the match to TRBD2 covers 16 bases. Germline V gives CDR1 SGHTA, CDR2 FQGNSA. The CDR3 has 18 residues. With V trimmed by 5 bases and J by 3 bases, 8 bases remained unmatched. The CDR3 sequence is CASSIRGTSGRVTDTQYF. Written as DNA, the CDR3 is TGTGCCAGCAGCATACGGGGGACTAGCGGGAGGGTGACAGATACGCAGTATTTT.

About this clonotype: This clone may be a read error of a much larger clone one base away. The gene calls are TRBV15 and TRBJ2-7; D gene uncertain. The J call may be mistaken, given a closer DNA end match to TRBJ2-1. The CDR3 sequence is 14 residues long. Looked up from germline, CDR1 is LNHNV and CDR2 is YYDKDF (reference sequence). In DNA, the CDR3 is TGTGCCACCAGCAGAGACAAACACTCCTACGAGCAGTTCTTC. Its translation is CATSRDKHSYEQFF.

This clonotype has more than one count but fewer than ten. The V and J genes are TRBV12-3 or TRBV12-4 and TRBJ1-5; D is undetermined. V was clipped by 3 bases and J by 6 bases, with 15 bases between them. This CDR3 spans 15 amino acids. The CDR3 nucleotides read TGTGCCAGCAGTTTTTCTCCGGTGGGCACTCAGCCCCAGCATTTT. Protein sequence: CASSFSPVGTQPQHF.

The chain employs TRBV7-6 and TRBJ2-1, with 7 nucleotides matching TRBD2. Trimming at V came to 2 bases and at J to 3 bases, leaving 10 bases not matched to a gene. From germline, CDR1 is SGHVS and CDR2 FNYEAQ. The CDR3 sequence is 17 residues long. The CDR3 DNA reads TGTGCCAGCAGCTTAAGTACCGGGACTAACCTCTACAATGAGCAGTTCTTC. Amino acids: CASSLSTGTNLYNEQFF.

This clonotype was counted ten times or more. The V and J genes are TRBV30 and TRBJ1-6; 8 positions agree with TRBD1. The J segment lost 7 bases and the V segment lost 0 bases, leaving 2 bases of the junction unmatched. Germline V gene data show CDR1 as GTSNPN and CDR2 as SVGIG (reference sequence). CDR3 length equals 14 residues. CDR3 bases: TGTGCCTGGAGTGTAGCAGGGGGCAATTCACCCCTCCACTTT. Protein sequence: CAWSVAGGNSPLHF.

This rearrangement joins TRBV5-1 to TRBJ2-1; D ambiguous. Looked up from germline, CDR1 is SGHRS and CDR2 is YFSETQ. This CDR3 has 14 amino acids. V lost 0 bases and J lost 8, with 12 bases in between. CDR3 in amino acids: CASSLEPSNDEQFF. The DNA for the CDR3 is TGCGCCAGCAGCTTGGAACCGTCGAACGATGAGCAGTTCTTC.

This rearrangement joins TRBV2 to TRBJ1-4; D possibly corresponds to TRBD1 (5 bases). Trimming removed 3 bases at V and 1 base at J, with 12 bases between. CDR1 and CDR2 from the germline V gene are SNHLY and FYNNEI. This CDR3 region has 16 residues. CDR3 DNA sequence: TGTGCCAGCAGTGACATGCAGGGTGTAACTAATGAAAAACTGTTTTTT. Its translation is CASSDMQGVTNEKLFF.

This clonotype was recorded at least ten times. The CDR3 is CASSLIGGAREAFF. As DNA, the CDR3 is TGTGCCAGCAGTTTAATCGGGGGCGCAAGGGAAGCTTTCTTT. The chain employs TRBV12-3 or TRBV12-4 and TRBJ1-1; maybe TRBD1 (6 bases). Between the trimmed V and J ends, which lost 2 bases and 8 bases, there was a span of 15 bases. This CDR3 spans 14 amino acids.

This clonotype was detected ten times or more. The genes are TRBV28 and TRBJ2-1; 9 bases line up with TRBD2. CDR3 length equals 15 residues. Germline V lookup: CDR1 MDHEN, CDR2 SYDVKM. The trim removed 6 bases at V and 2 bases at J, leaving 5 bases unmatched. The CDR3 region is CASRQAGGTYNEQFF. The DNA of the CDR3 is TGTGCCAGCAGACAAGCGGGAGGAACCTACAATGAGCAGTTCTTC.